The source of this TCR beta chain is a study of tumor-infiltrating lymphocytes in primary liver carcinoma. Study observations and caveats: Compared with blood, tumor repertoires held significantly more in their top 250 clones.

Germline values: CDR1 SGHRS, CDR2 YFSETQ. Trimming left V 4 bases short and J 6 bases short, with 13 bases between. The CDR3 covers 13 residues. The sample holds many counts of this clonotype. Its specificity is not known. Each 20-30 mg portion of unsorted bulk tissue served as the source for co-extraction of RNA and DNA. Collection of samples drew on five separate regions of each tumor. From roughly 470 ng total RNA, TCR beta cDNA was generated with a primer in the constant region. For TCR beta, libraries were produced by three nested multiplex PCR rounds using slightly modified ARM-PCR. Investigators reported that the first two PCR rounds, at roughly 11 cycles each, used TRBV1-TRBV30 forward primers with a C-beta reverse primer. MiXCR, applied by TCRdb to the multiplex PCR reads, yields one record per CDR3 protein. This sample has 40,000 to 60,000 distinct CDR3 sequences, with 70% to 75% found just once.

The sequenced material came from liver tumor tissue from sampling region 3. Subset: tumor region T3, left-lateral pole. The rearrangement links TRBV5-1 to TRBJ1-1; a weak D match, TRBD1 (5 bases). This TCR derives from a man aged 40-49 years with primary liver carcinoma and hepatitis B virus infection. This chain's CDR3 is CASSPGPGAEAFF. DNA of the CDR3: TGCGCCAGCAGCCCGGGACCGGGAGCTGAAGCTTTCTTT. Looking up the rest from reference TRBV5-1 and TRBJ1-1 gives the full variable domain: KAGVTQTPRYLIKTRGQQVTLSCSPISGHRSVSWYQQTPGQGLQFLFEYFSETQRNKGNFPGRFSGRQFSNSRSEMNVSTLELGDSALYLCASSPGPGAEAFFGQGTRLTVV.